This T cell receptor beta chain was sequenced during a study of blood T cell repertoires in COVID-19. On the study more broadly: Donors in the United States, Italy and Spain gave samples during acute or convalescent COVID-19.

TCRdb's table, derived via immunoSEQ multiplex PCR, lists solely in-frame clones and lacks some. This table holds about 150,000 clones, about 90% found once. Trimming took 2 bases from V and 5 from J, leaving 11 bases between them. CDR3 size: 14 residues. Per the germline V gene, CDR1 is MNHEY and CDR2 is SVGAGI. The count of this clone is one. The source of this sequence is a man aged 55 to 70 with acute or convalescent COVID-19. Sequences were obtained from peripheral blood. J is TRBJ2-3 and V is TRBV6-5; a weak D match, TRBD1 (6 bases). CDR3 loop: CASSYQGPEDTQYF. The CDR3 nucleotides are TGTGCCAGCAGTTACCAGGGGCCTGAAGATACGCAGTATTTT.